These 18 T cell receptor beta chains were sequenced from one sample in a study of human versus mouse CDR3 diversity and MHC coevolution. The repertoire was sequenced with immunoSEQ multiplex PCR; TCRdb's copy has only in-frame clones and lacks some. The sample has about 77,000 clones, less than 95% seen once; the top ten hold 0.15%. The sample consisted of naive CD4+ T cells from blood. Subset given: CD45RO-negative CD62L-positive naive CD4 T cells. The receptors stem from a person aged 30-69 years in good health.

This clone was picked up one time. V and J are TRBV2 and TRBJ2-1, with D maybe TRBD1 (6 bases). The germline V gene has CDR1 SNHLY and CDR2 FYNNEI. Trimming left V 11 bases short and J 4 bases short, with 21 bases between. The CDR3 is 15 amino acids. The CDR3 nucleotides read TGTGCCGGATCAAAAGGACAGACCGATTACAATGAGCAGTTCTTC. Translated, it gives CAGSKGQTDYNEQFF.

The genes are TRBV18 and TRBJ2-5, with 7 bases matching TRBD1. Trimming at V came to 4 bases and at J to 9 bases, leaving 11 bases not matched to a gene. This CDR3 is 14 amino acids long. The germline CDR1 and CDR2 sequences are KGHSH and LQKENI. CDR3 DNA sequence: TGTGCCAGCTCACTCCAGGGACAGTACCAGTCCCAGTACTTC. It specifies CASSLQGQYQSQYF.

The chain recombines TRBV7-7 with TRBJ1-5; possibly TRBD1 for D (6 bases). The CDR3 is made up of 13 amino acids. V gave up 5 bases and J gave up 7 bases, with 12 bases separating them. Per the germline V gene, CDR1 is SSHAT and CDR2 is FNYEAQ (reference sequence). DNA of the CDR3: TGTGCCAGCAGCCCAGGGACAAACCAGCCCCAGCATTTT. The encoded protein is CASSPGTNQPQHF. Together with reference TRBV7-7 and TRBJ1-5, the CDR3 gives the full variable domain: GAGVSQSPRYKVTKRGQDVTLRCDPISSHATLYWYQQALGQGPEFLTYFNYEAQPDKSGLPSDRFSAERPEGSISTLTIQRTEQRDSAMYRCASSPGTNQPQHFGDGTRLSIL.

J is TRBJ1-2 and V is TRBV25-1; D is possibly TRBD1 (5 bases). The germline CDR1 and CDR2 sequences are MGHDK and SYGVNS. This CDR3 is built from 12 residues. The germline V and J ends were trimmed by 6 bases and 5 bases, with 10 bases remaining between them. CDR3 residues: CASRGGDYGYTF. The CDR3 DNA sequence: TGTGCCAGCAGGGGGGGGGATTATGGCTACACCTTC.

This chain uses TRBV6-5 with TRBJ1-2; 9 nucleotides match TRBD1. Germline loops: CDR1 MNHEY, CDR2 SVGAGI. The CDR3 covers 14 residues. The J segment lost 3 bases and the V segment lost 6 bases, leaving 5 bases of the junction unmatched. The CDR3 spells CASRQGAGDYGYTF. CDR3 DNA: TGTGCCAGCAGACAGGGGGCAGGAGACTATGGCTACACCTTC.

The chain combines TRBV28 with TRBJ2-7, with a tentative D call TRBD2 (6 bases). Looked up from germline, CDR1 is MDHEN and CDR2 is SYDVKM. V shed 4 bases and J shed 2 bases, with 15 bases lying between them. The CDR3 spans 15 residues. The CDR3 loop is CASSSPKTRTYEQYF. CDR3 nucleotides: TGTGCCAGCAGTTCCCCCAAGACTAGAACCTACGAGCAGTACTTC.

Written as DNA, the CDR3 is TGTGCCAGCAGTTACTCGATCACAGGTGGAAACACCATATATTTT. Its translation: CASSYSITGGNTIYF. The V and J genes are TRBV6-6 and TRBJ1-3, with D possibly being TRBD1 (5 bases). From germline, CDR1 is MNHNY and CDR2 SVGAGI (reference sequence). Trimming cost V 0 bases and J 3 bases, with 9 bases left between them. The CDR3 loop spans 15 amino acids.

This clone was seen just once. The chain carries TRBV5-5 and TRBJ2-5; 8 positions agree with TRBD1. The end of the DNA is better explained by TRBJ2-7, so the J call may be wrong. Germline CDR1 SGHKS, CDR2 YYEKEE (reference sequence). This CDR3 has 15 residues. The CDR3 nucleotides read TGTGCCAGCAGCCCAAACAGGGGGAGCTCCTACGAGCAGTACTTC. Translated: CASSPNRGSSYEQYF.

The rearrangement uses TRBV2 and TRBJ2-1, with TRBD2 matching 12 bases. In germline, CDR1 is SNHLY, CDR2 FYNNEI. The CDR3 has 16 amino acids. Germline trimming cut 5 bases from V and 3 bases from J; bases unmatched to any gene: 5. CDR3 coding DNA: TGTGCCAGCAGTTCGTGGACTAGCGGGAACTACAATGAGCAGTTCTTC. Protein sequence: CASSSWTSGNYNEQFF.

The gene calls are TRBV6-1 and TRBJ1-4, with 8 bases identical to TRBD1. After removal of 6 bases from V and 7 bases from J, the junction contained 7 bases not matched to a gene. This CDR3 contains 14 residues. Germline-derived CDR1 and CDR2 are MNHNS and SASEGT. This CDR3 reads CASRNGQGGEKLFF. CDR3 DNA sequence: TGTGCCAGCAGAAACGGACAGGGCGGTGAAAAACTGTTTTTT.

The gene calls are TRBV7-2 and TRBJ1-5; D not certain. The V end lost 3 bases, the J end lost 4 bases, and 7 bases lay between the germline ends. The CDR3 contains 13 residues. Per the germline V gene, CDR1 is SGHTA and CDR2 is FQGNSA. The CDR3 loop reads CASSFVENQPQHF. The CDR3, as DNA: TGTGCCAGCAGCTTTGTGGAGAATCAGCCCCAGCATTTT.

The rearrangement uses TRBV2 and TRBJ1-1; 12 bases line up with TRBD1. The CDR3 extends over 16 amino acids. Germline lookup yields CDR1 SNHLY and CDR2 FYNNEI. Unmatched junction bases numbered 6, after V lost 6 bases and J lost 1 base. In DNA, the CDR3 is TGTGCCAGCAGGGGGGGACAGGGGGCGAGGAACACTGAAGCTTTCTTT. Encoded protein: CASRGGQGARNTEAFF.

V is TRBV7-2 and J is TRBJ1-5; D might be TRBD1 (6 bases). Germline CDR1 is SGHTA and CDR2 is FQGNSA. The CDR3 sequence is 17 residues long. V lost 5 bases and J lost 5, with 22 bases in between. CDR3 DNA sequence: TGTGCCAGCAGCCCCCTCCGGGGGGCAGGTCTAGATCAGCCCCAGCATTTT. Its protein product is CASSPLRGAGLDQPQHF.

The CDR3 reads CASSEWGGGGTGELFF. The DNA of the CDR3 is TGTGCCAGCAGTGAATGGGGGGGAGGAGGAACCGGGGAGCTGTTTTTT. The genes are TRBV25-1 and TRBJ2-2, with 7 bases matching TRBD2. V lost 1 base and J lost 5; bases outside the gene matches: 7. The CDR3 is 16 residues long. Germline V gene lookup returns CDR1 MGHDK and CDR2 SYGVNS.

V usage is TRBV7-6 and J usage is TRBJ2-1, with TRBD2 matching over 8 bases. V gave up 1 base and J gave up 5 bases; unmatched junction bases: 7. Germline CDR1 reads SGHVS; CDR2 reads FNYEAQ. The CDR3 totals 16 residues. The CDR3 coding sequence is TGTGCCAGCAGCTTAGTAACGCAACTAGCGGACAATGAGCAGTTCTTC. Translating it yields CASSLVTQLADNEQFF.

V and J are TRBV11-2 and TRBJ2-1; 10 nucleotides line up with TRBD1. With V trimmed by 6 bases and J by 7 bases, 3 bases remained unmatched. CDR3 length: 13 amino acids. The germline V gene encodes CDR1 SGHAT and CDR2 FQNNGV. CDR3 region: CASRGQGSNEQFF. As DNA, the CDR3 is TGTGCCAGCAGGGGACAGGGGTCGAATGAGCAGTTCTTC.

The chain links TRBV5-6 to TRBJ1-1, with 7 bases lining up with TRBD1. V trimming: 4 bases; J trimming: 0 bases; junction bases outside the gene matches: 9. The CDR3 consists of 16 residues. Germline V CDR1 and CDR2: SGHDT, YYEEEE. CDR3 coding DNA: TGTGCCAGCAGCCCACCACGACAGGGAGTGAACACTGAAGCTTTCTTT. Residues: CASSPPRQGVNTEAFF. The variable domain in full, with the rest retrieved from reference TRBV5-6 and TRBJ1-1, is DAGVTQSPTHLIKTRGQQVTLRCSPKSGHDTVSWYQQALGQGPQFIFQYYEEEERQRGNFPDRFSGHQFPNYSSELNVNALLLGDSALYLCASSPPRQGVNTEAFFGQGTRLTVV.

V and J are TRBV19 and TRBJ2-5, with TRBD2 identical over 9 bases. Germline trimming cut 5 bases from V and 5 bases from J; bases unmatched to any gene: 15. The CDR3 runs 17 residues. CDR1 LNHDA and CDR2 SQIVND come from the germline V gene (reference sequence). As DNA, the CDR3 is TGTGCCAGTAGTCCCGCCCAAGCGGGAGGCCTTAGGGAGACCCAGTACTTC. Encoded protein: CASSPAQAGGLRETQYF.